These 27 T cell receptor beta chains came from one sample sequenced in a study of T cells in Graves' hyperthyroidism and ophthalmopathy. TCR beta CDR3 sequences were amplified from RNA transcripts. The primer set for the first-round RT-PCR of the TCR CDR3 was HTBI. TCRdb redid the calling of the multiplex PCR reads with MiXCR, one entry per CDR3 protein. The sample consists of approximately 620,000 distinct CDR3 sequences, approximately 15% of them appearing once. Material: blood. Every receptor here comes from a woman aged 40 to 50 with Graves' ophthalmopathy.

This clonotype appeared once. CDR3 coding DNA: TGCGCCAGCAGCTTAGTACAAAATCTTGAGCAGTTCTTC. Protein product: CASSLVQNLEQFF. The rearrangement links TRBV5-1 to TRBJ2-1; D uncertain. The CDR3 has 13 amino acids. CDR1 is SGHRS and CDR2 is YFSETQ in the germline V gene. V lost 2 bases and J 9 bases, leaving 12 bases between the germline ends.

This clonotype has at least ten counts. This rearrangement joins TRBV27 to TRBJ2-7, with D tentatively TRBD1 or TRBD2 (5 bases each). Germline CDR1 and CDR2: MNHEY and SMNVEV (reference sequence). Trimming removed 6 bases from V and 7 bases from J, with 13 bases in between. The CDR3 is 12 amino acids. The CDR3 DNA is TGTGCCAGCAGCCCCCGTGGGGGAGAGCAGTACTTC. This encodes CASSPRGGEQYF.

This clonotype was detected many times. This chain joins TRBV5-1 and TRBJ2-5, with D tentatively TRBD2 (6 bases). Trimming left V 0 bases short and J 4 bases short, with 10 bases between. Germline assignment: CDR1 SGHRS and CDR2 YFSETQ. This CDR3 has 14 amino acids. CDR3 residues: CASSLEGAGETQYF. As DNA, the CDR3 is TGCGCCAGCAGCTTGGAGGGAGCGGGAGAGACCCAGTACTTC.

This clonotype was seen many times. The CDR3 sequence is CASSLLGRQQETQYF. CDR3 in DNA: TGTGCCAGCAGCTTACTGGGGCGCCAACAAGAGACCCAGTACTTC. The chain links TRBV7-9 to TRBJ2-5; tentative D call: TRBD1 (5 bases). The CDR3 spans 15 residues. Trimming took 2 bases from V and 2 from J, leaving 12 bases between them. Germline lookup yields CDR1 SEHNR and CDR2 FQNEAQ (reference sequence).

The chain has TRBV10-3 and TRBJ1-4; 7 positions agree with TRBD1. Germline assignment: CDR1 ENHRY and CDR2 SYGVKD. The V and J ends lost 6 bases and 5 bases, in that order; junction bases with no gene match: 6. This CDR3 region has 14 residues. The CDR3 coding sequence is TGTGCCATCAGAAGACAGGGCGACAATGAAAAACTGTTTTTT. This translates into CAIRRQGDNEKLFF.

This clonotype was observed many times. The chain uses TRBV20-1 and TRBJ2-1, with D uncertain. The germline CDR1 and CDR2 sequences are DFQATT and SNEGSKA (reference sequence). Trimming shortened V by 5 bases and J by 5 bases, and 7 bases separated the two germline ends. The CDR3 runs 11 residues. This CDR3 reads CSAGGNNEQFF. DNA of the CDR3: TGCAGTGCTGGCGGCAACAATGAGCAGTTCTTC.

This clonotype was detected a few times. The V call is TRBV6-2 or TRBV6-3, the J call TRBJ1-6; 10 bases line up with TRBD1. CDR1 and CDR2 (germline): MNHEY, SVGEGT. The CDR3 has 17 amino acids. After removal of 6 bases from V and 0 bases from J, the junction contained 5 bases not matched to a gene. CDR3 sequence reads: CASRFGQGGSYNSPLHF. The CDR3 coding sequence is TGTGCCAGCAGATTCGGACAGGGGGGCTCCTATAATTCACCCCTCCACTTT.

This clonotype has ten or more counts. This chain uses TRBV2 with TRBJ2-6; D uncertain. Germline loops: CDR1 SNHLY, CDR2 FYNNEI. The CDR3 is 15 amino acids. Trimming took 6 bases from V and 2 from J, leaving 11 bases between them. The CDR3 DNA reads as TGTGCCAGCAGCAAAGGACGTACTGGGGCCAACGTCCTGACTTTC. Encoded protein: CASSKGRTGANVLTF.

The table lists this clonotype with a few counts. The genes are TRBV29-1 and TRBJ1-2; weak D call: TRBD1 (5 bases). This CDR3 has 14 amino acids. V gave up 3 bases and J gave up 4 bases, with 15 bases separating them. Germline V lookup: CDR1 SQVTM, CDR2 ANQGSEA. As DNA, the CDR3 is TGCAGCGTTGATCCCCAGGGCCCTTTCTATGGCTACACCTTC. Amino acid sequence: CSVDPQGPFYGYTF.

The CDR3: CASSQRLGELFF. The CDR3 DNA reads as TGTGCCAGCAGCCAGAGGTTGGGGGAGCTGTTTTTT. The chain couples TRBV6-2 or TRBV6-3 to TRBJ2-2; no firm D call. Trimming removed 6 bases from V and 8 bases from J, with 10 bases in between. The CDR3 contains 12 residues. Germline assignment: CDR1 MNHEY and CDR2 SVGEGT.

This clonotype was observed at least ten times. The rearrangement links TRBV28 to TRBJ1-5; D gene uncertain. Germline V lookup: CDR1 MDHEN, CDR2 SYDVKM. The V and J ends lost 0 bases and 6 bases respectively, with 12 bases between them. CDR3 length: 15 amino acids. CDR3 sequence (DNA): TGTGCCAGCAGTTTATGGGACGTGGGAGGTCAGCCCCAGCATTTT. This gives the protein CASSLWDVGGQPQHF. The full variable domain, in which reference TRBV28 and TRBJ1-5 provide the parts outside the CDR3, is DVKVTQSSRYLVKRTGEKVFLECVQDMDHENMFWYRQDPGLGLRLIYFSYDVKMKEKGDIPEGYSVSREKKERFSLILESASTNQTSMYLCASSLWDVGGQPQHFGDGTRLSIL.

In regard to this clonotype: Its ends do not fully match the called genes, so a read error is possible. This chain joins TRBV6-5 and TRBJ1-1; 7 bases map to TRBD1. The CDR3 loop spans 14 amino acids. The V gene's germline CDR1 is MNHEY and CDR2 SVGAGI. DNA of the CDR3: TGTGCCAGCACTTCCCTGGGACAGAACAGTGAAGCTTTCTTT. The encoded protein is CASTSLGQNSEAFF.

This clonotype was counted at least ten times. V is TRBV2 and J is TRBJ2-3; D call uncertain. The germline V gene encodes CDR1 SNHLY and CDR2 FYNNEI. There are 10 residues in the CDR3. V was cut by 11 bases and J by 3 bases, with 6 bases left in between. Here the CDR3 reads CAVDTDTQYF. CDR3 coding DNA: TGTGCCGTCGATACAGATACGCAGTATTTT.

Many counts were recorded for this clonotype. V is TRBV6-1 and J is TRBJ2-3, with 9 bases fitting TRBD2. This CDR3 contains 16 residues. V was clipped by 4 bases and J by 2 bases; unmatched bases: 7. Germline loops: CDR1 MNHNS, CDR2 SASEGT. The CDR3, as DNA: TGTGCCAGCAGTGCAGGGACTAGCAGATTCACAGATACGCAGTATTTT. Protein sequence: CASSAGTSRFTDTQYF.

This clonotype was observed many times. The V call is TRBV4-2, the J call TRBJ2-1; 8 bases fit TRBD2. Trimming cost V 1 base and J 5 bases; bases outside gene matches: 10. The CDR3 has 17 residues. The germline gives CDR1 LGHNA, CDR2 YNFKEQ. The CDR3, as DNA: TGTGCCAGCAGCCAAGGGCCCGCAGCGGGAGATCACAATGAGCAGTTCTTC. Residues: CASSQGPAAGDHNEQFF.

In its sample, this clonotype was seen many times. This CDR3 reads CAVPLRGNNSPLHF. CDR3 DNA: TGTGCCGTACCGCTCAGGGGCAATAATTCACCCCTCCACTTT. The chain is built from TRBV7-9 and TRBJ1-6, with D possibly being TRBD1 (6 bases). V lost 11 bases, J lost 5 bases, and 16 bases lay in between. The germline V gene has CDR1 SEHNR and CDR2 FQNEAQ (reference sequence). This CDR3 spans 14 amino acids.

Of note for this clonotype: Since a much larger clone is just one base distant, this may be a read error. The chain couples TRBV30 to TRBJ1-2, with D hard to call. Trimming took 2 bases from V and 4 from J, leaving 11 bases between them. Germline V gene lookup returns CDR1 GTSNPN and CDR2 SVGIG (reference sequence). The CDR3 length is 13 residues. The CDR3 DNA reads TGTGCCTGGAGTCTTACATGGGGCTATGGCTACACCTTC. Translation gives CAWSLTWGYGYTF.

This clonotype was seen at least ten times. The chain joins TRBV28 to TRBJ2-3, with D tentatively TRBD2 (5 bases). There are 19 residues in the CDR3. Germline values: CDR1 MDHEN, CDR2 SYDVKM. Trimming stripped 4 bases from V and 4 bases from J, with 27 bases between. The CDR3 DNA reads TGTGCCAGCAGTTCAAATGTAGGGCGGGCCGCATCACGCCCAGATACGCAGTATTTT. This gives the protein CASSSNVGRAASRPDTQYF.

V usage is TRBV11-2 and J usage is TRBJ2-5; a possible D gene is TRBD2 (6 bases). The CDR3 has 15 amino acids. Per the germline V gene, CDR1 is SGHAT and CDR2 is FQNNGV. V was trimmed by 2 bases and J by 2 bases, leaving 12 bases between them. The CDR3: CASSLSISGQETQYF. The CDR3 DNA follows: TGTGCCAGCAGCTTAAGTATTAGCGGACAAGAGACCCAGTACTTC.

A few counts support this clonotype. The chain combines TRBV6-5 with TRBJ1-1, with unresolved D. V was cut by 2 bases and J by 2 bases, with 9 bases left in between. The CDR3 spans 14 residues. The germline CDR1 and CDR2 sequences are MNHEY and SVGAGI. The CDR3 coding sequence is TGTGCCAGCAGTTACGTGGCAGCAAACACTGAAGCTTTCTTT. As protein: CASSYVAANTEAFF.

V gene TRBV12-3 or TRBV12-4 combines with J gene TRBJ1-4, with D uncertain. The length of the CDR3 is 13 residues. V was trimmed by 6 bases and J by 4 bases, leaving 9 bases between them. As DNA, the CDR3 is TGTGCCAGCAGAGGGCCCAATAATGAAAAACTGTTTTTT. Its translation is CASRGPNNEKLFF.

Concerning this clonotype: This may come from a read error, since a much larger clone is one base off. The gene calls are TRBV6-1 and TRBJ2-7; D possibly matches TRBD1 or TRBD2 (5 bases each). This CDR3 spans 14 amino acids. V was clipped by 2 bases and J by 8 bases, with 16 bases between them. Germline-derived CDR1 and CDR2 are MNHNS and SASEGT. The CDR3 loop is CASSERDLGAQQYF. CDR3 nucleotides: TGTGCCAGCAGTGAAAGGGACCTAGGTGCGCAGCAGTACTTC.

As DNA, the CDR3 is TGTGCCAGCAGAACAACCGGGACGTTGTATTCACCCCTCCACTTT. Translating gives CASRTTGTLYSPLHF. The rearrangement links TRBV2 to TRBJ1-6; possibly TRBD1 for D (5 bases). The CDR3 loop spans 15 amino acids. V shed 6 bases and J shed 8 bases, with 17 bases lying between them. Germline assignment: CDR1 SNHLY and CDR2 FYNNEI.

CDR3 bases: TGTGCCAGCAGTGAAGAGATGTTGGGTCGGAACAATGAGCAGTTCTTC. Residues: CASSEEMLGRNNEQFF. The rearrangement joins TRBV28 to TRBJ2-1, with D unclear. The CDR3 runs 16 residues. V shed 5 bases and J shed 5 bases, with 19 bases lying between them. Per the germline V gene, CDR1 is MDHEN and CDR2 is SYDVKM. Full variable domain (remainder filled in from reference TRBV28 and TRBJ2-1): DVKVTQSSRYLVKRTGEKVFLECVQDMDHENMFWYRQDPGLGLRLIYFSYDVKMKEKGDIPEGYSVSREKKERFSLILESASTNQTSMYLCASSEEMLGRNNEQFFGPGTRLTVL.

V and J are TRBV27 and TRBJ1-2; D is ambiguous. The CDR3 consists of 13 residues. The V end was cut by 6 bases, the J end by 7 bases, with 15 bases between. Germline V gene lookup returns CDR1 MNHEY and CDR2 SMNVEV (reference sequence). The CDR3 nucleotides read TGTGCCAGCAGGCTTACCCTTACTACTGGCTACACCTTC. The encoded protein is CASRLTLTTGYTF.

This clonotype showed up many times. The chain recombines TRBV11-2 with TRBJ2-1; D gene ambiguous. CDR3 length: 10 amino acids. Trimming cost V 8 bases and J 3 bases, with 2 bases left between them. Per germline, CDR1 SGHAT and CDR2 FQNNGV. CDR3 coding DNA: TGTGCCAGCGGCTACAATGAGCAGTTCTTC. This codes for CASGYNEQFF.

In this sample, this clonotype turned up many times. The rearrangement uses TRBV6-1 and TRBJ2-1; D is possibly TRBD1 (6 bases). The CDR3 runs to 15 residues. Trimming took off 2 bases at V and 2 bases at J, with 10 bases between the two ends. The V gene's germline CDR1 is MNHNS and CDR2 SASEGT. CDR3 nucleotide sequence: TGTGCCAGCAGTGAAATTCCAGGGGCCTACAATGAGCAGTTCTTC. Translated: CASSEIPGAYNEQFF.